This T cell receptor (beta chain) was found in a study of T cells in Graves' hyperthyroidism and ophthalmopathy (dated by TCRdb to about 2019). In terms of the full investigation: Peripheral blood was sampled at the time of initial diagnosis, prior to any treatment. The roughly 100 discovery patients were randomly divided into training and test sets at a 7:3 ratio. Following sampling, methimazole starting at 30 mg daily was given to hyperthyroidism patients, and high-dose intravenous methylprednisolone was given to ophthalmopathy patients. To identify TCR V-J signatures that set the groups apart, the researchers used a discovery cohort of 95 to 100 patients, made up of 40 to 45 with Graves' ophthalmopathy and around 58 with stable Graves' hyperthyroidism. TCR Vbeta CDR3 sequencing of 135 peripheral blood samples (43 ophthalmopathy, roughly 74 hyperthyroidism and roughly 17 progressor patients) is reported in the paper. Prospective prediction of ophthalmopathy was tested in an independent validation cohort consisting of about 20 hyperthyroidism patients and around 16 patients who later progressed to ophthalmopathy. Thyroid tissue and blood T-cell repertoires from six or seven Graves' hyperthyroidism patients were also compared in the study. The investigation overall reported the following: In validation, progression to ophthalmopathy was predicted by the model with 70.59% sensitivity and roughly 76% specificity, a median of approximately 6.5 months before onset. Ophthalmopathy was separated from stable hyperthyroidism by a 13 V-J signature model, with around 88% sensitivity and 81% to 83% specificity obtained in cross-validation and 80%/75% obtained in testing. Most expanded thyroid clonotypes (frequency above 0.001) were also detected in blood, a finding suggesting that blood repertoires may reflect thyroid immune responses. No statistical method was used to set the sample size in advance, and investigators knew the group allocation.

Ophthalmopathy patients had moderately to severely active disease, with a Clinical Activity Score of 3 or more, a NOSPECS grade of 4 or more, and a disease duration of less than 3 months. The study excluded patients with uncontrolled infections, other autoimmune diseases, pregnancy or lactation. Clinical symptoms, serum thyroxine and TRAb, thyroid ultrasound, and orbital computed tomography formed the basis for the diagnoses. Ficoll-Paque density gradient centrifugation was used to isolate PBMCs from about 9.4 ml of fresh peripheral blood. Total RNA was extracted with Trizol reagent, and quality was checked on an Agilent 2100 Bioanalyzer. The TCR beta CDR3 regions were amplified from RNA transcripts. For the first round of RT-PCR on the TCR CDR3, the HTBI primer set was used together with the Qiagen OneStep RT-PCR kit. A second multiplex PCR round built the libraries, followed by size selection and purification. Sequencing of the libraries was done on an Illumina HiSeq2000 using paired-end 100 bp reads. As for the authors' bioinformatics: SOAPnuke was used to process the raw data, removing reads that contained adapters or uncalled bases, had a mean Phred below 15, or lacked an exact match to the constant primer or identifier. COPE v1.2.5 was used to merge high-quality paired reads, and clonotypes were defined as unique nucleotide sequences. MiTCR v1.1 was used to align clonotypes to the IMGT TRBV, TRBD and TRBJ reference segments. Only V-J combinations with frequency above 0.0001, covering about 99% of repertoires, were analysed. A TCS score was defined as the ratio of F50 (clonal expansion) to E x V (chaos), with BLOSUM62-based TCRdist applied between CDR3 peptides within each V-J. Welch's t-statistics and random forest reduced several hundred V-J features to about 12, which were used in a naive Bayes classifier (R e1071). Using fastp at Q25 and MiXCR, TCRdb reprocessed the public reads and kept productive beta chains. Rows matching on CDR3 protein sequence are summarized as one entry with the most common DNA and genes. What appears here as the V and J calls and clone size reflects TCRdb's work, not the paper's. This sample has approximately 690,000 distinct CDR3 sequences in its table, and 13% to 15% of those were observed once. Around 12% of the sample lies in the top ten.

Trimming leaves V shorter by 7 bases and J shorter by 5 bases, with the junction holding 8 bases beyond the gene matches. CDR1 and CDR2, looked up from the germline V gene, are ENHRY and SYGVKD. Counted from cysteine to phenylalanine, this CDR3 has 14 amino acids. CDR3 DNA only is kept here, 42 bases in frame from base 1. Details on this clonotype: Its antigen is not yet known. No base quality values were provided; no much bigger clone lies one nucleotide off.

This sequence uses TRBV10-3 and TRBJ2-1; a stretch of 7 junction bases matches TRBD2. The origin of this receptor is a woman between 45 and 65 years old with Graves' ophthalmopathy. Sequenced material: blood. The CDR3 protein is CAIMVGTTNNEQFF. The nucleotide sequence is given as TGTGCCATCATGGTAGGGACTACCAACAATGAGCAGTTCTTC.